This entry lists 30 T cell receptor beta chains sequenced from one sample in a study of T cell responses to AZD1222 COVID-19 vaccine. The data were produced by immunoSEQ multiplex PCR, yet TCRdb's version contains in-frame clones alone and is incomplete. The sample carries approximately 120,000 clones, approximately 91% recorded once. The sample was peripheral blood, taken on day 0 of AZD1222 vaccination. The source is an adult in good health.

J is TRBJ1-5 and V is TRBV7-9; D gene ambiguous. V was clipped by 6 bases and J by 4 bases, with 7 bases between them. Germline V gene data show CDR1 as SEHNR and CDR2 as FQNEAQ (reference sequence). The CDR3 has 12 amino acids. The CDR3: CASSTVNQPQHF. DNA of the CDR3: TGTGCCAGCAGTACCGTAAATCAGCCCCAGCATTTT.

Regarding this clone: A read error may account for a junction end that differs from germline. The chain uses TRBV7-7 and TRBJ2-1, with D perhaps matching TRBD2 (5 bases). Germline CDR1 and CDR2: SSHAT and FNYEAQ (reference sequence). The CDR3 has 15 residues. CDR3 in DNA: TGTGCTAGCAGCCCGGACTTAAGCTCCTACAATGAGCAGTTCTTC. This codes for CASSPDLSSYNEQFF.

The V and J genes are TRBV9 and TRBJ2-7, with D perhaps assigned TRBD1 or TRBD2 (5 bases each). V dropped 3 bases and J dropped 0 bases, with 13 bases sitting between them. This CDR3 is 15 amino acids long. Germline assignment: CDR1 SGDLS and CDR2 YYNGEE. The CDR3 is CASSGGSISSYEQYF. The CDR3, as DNA: TGTGCCAGCAGCGGGGGGAGTATAAGCTCCTACGAGCAGTACTTC.

The V call is TRBV4-1, the J call TRBJ2-1, with TRBD2 matching 11 bases. This CDR3 is built from 17 residues. With V trimmed by 0 bases and J by 7 bases, 8 bases remained unmatched. Germline V lookup: CDR1 MGHRA, CDR2 YSYEKL. The CDR3 region has the DNA TGCGCCAGCAGCCAAGATTTGAGACTAGCGGGAACTAATGAGCAGTTCTTC. This translates into CASSQDLRLAGTNEQFF.

The V and J genes are TRBV4-3 and TRBJ2-1; D possibly matches TRBD1 or TRBD2 (5 bases each). The germline V gene encodes CDR1 LGHNA and CDR2 YSLEER. The CDR3 covers 17 residues. V was clipped by 1 base and J by 4 bases, with 17 bases between them. This chain's CDR3 is CASSQGGRVALYNEQFF. The CDR3 nucleotides read TGCGCCAGCAGCCAAGGGGGACGGGTAGCATTATACAATGAGCAGTTCTTC.

This clone is a singleton in its sample. V usage is TRBV30 and J usage is TRBJ1-1; D call uncertain. This CDR3 region has 12 residues. Trimming took off 0 bases at V and 7 bases at J, with 9 bases between the two ends. Germline V gene lookup returns CDR1 GTSNPN and CDR2 SVGIG (reference sequence). CDR3 residues: CAWSVGQNEAFF. In nucleotides, the CDR3 is TGTGCCTGGAGTGTTGGGCAGAATGAAGCTTTCTTT.

The rearrangement links TRBV7-9 to TRBJ2-1, with 9 positions matching TRBD2. V gave up 1 base and J gave up 7 bases; unmatched junction bases: 8. Germline CDR1 and CDR2: SEHNR and FQNEAQ (reference sequence). This CDR3 has 16 residues. The chain's CDR3 is CASSLGAGGPANEQFF. For the CDR3, the DNA is TGTGCCAGCAGCTTAGGCGCGGGGGGGCCGGCGAATGAGCAGTTCTTC.

This chain joins TRBV7-8 and TRBJ1-5; D is uncertain. Germline V CDR1 and CDR2: SGHVS, FQNEAQ. The germline V and J ends were trimmed by 2 bases and 6 bases, with 8 bases remaining between them. The CDR3 spans 13 residues. The CDR3 nucleotides read TGTGCCAGCAGCTTAATGTTCGGTCAGCCCCAGCATTTT. Translating it yields CASSLMFGQPQHF.

V usage is TRBV10-3 and J usage is TRBJ2-7; 13 bases line up with TRBD2. V shed 8 bases, J shed 7 bases, and the junction held 5 bases outside the gene matches. Germline V gene lookup returns CDR1 ENHRY and CDR2 SYGVKD. The CDR3 has 13 residues. The CDR3 nucleotides read TGTGCCATCGGGACTAGCGGGATCGAGGAGCAGTACTTC. It is translated as CAIGTSGIEEQYF.

V and J are TRBV7-2 and TRBJ1-5; unclear D gene. This CDR3 contains 14 residues. Germline CDR1 reads SGHTA; CDR2 reads FQGNSA. V lost 2 bases to trimming and J lost 0 bases, with 5 bases between them. For the CDR3, the DNA is TGTGCCAGCAGCTTACACAGTAGCAATCAGCCCCAGCATTTT. Protein: CASSLHSSNQPQHF.

The rearrangement uses TRBV9 and TRBJ1-2; D is unclear. The germline CDR1 and CDR2 sequences are SGDLS and YYNGEE. The CDR3 sequence is 14 residues long. Trimming removed 0 bases from V and 2 bases from J, with 8 bases in between. This chain's CDR3 is CASSVEHPNYGYTF. The CDR3 region has the DNA TGTGCCAGCAGCGTAGAACATCCCAACTATGGCTACACCTTC.

The chain couples TRBV30 to TRBJ1-6; D unresolved. Germline V gene sequence: CDR1 GTSNPN, CDR2 SVGIG (reference sequence). V shed 8 bases and J shed 9 bases, with 17 bases lying between them. The CDR3 consists of 13 residues. The CDR3 DNA reads as TGTGCCGCCGCGATGGGGTTTAGTTCACCCCTCCACTTT. This gives the protein CAAAMGFSSPLHF.

This clone has just one count. The chain couples TRBV19 to TRBJ1-2; D not certain. CDR3 size: 12 residues. CDR1 and CDR2 (germline): LNHDA, SQIVND (reference sequence). Trimming pared 7 bases from V and 8 bases from J, leaving 14 bases between. The CDR3 sequence: CASMAGIGGYTF. The CDR3 DNA is TGTGCCAGTATGGCCGGGATCGGAGGCTACACCTTC.

This clone was detected a few times. V is TRBV4-1 and J is TRBJ1-2; the D is unclear. The CDR3 is made up of 14 amino acids. V was cut by 0 bases and J by 3 bases, with 8 bases left in between. Germline CDR1 is MGHRA and CDR2 is YSYEKL. The CDR3 coding sequence is TGCGCCAGCAGCCAAGAGGGCCTGGACTATGGCTACACCTTC. It is translated as CASSQEGLDYGYTF.

The chain uses TRBV7-2 and TRBJ2-7; D remains unclear. Trimming removed 5 bases at V and 1 base at J, with 9 bases between. Germline CDR1 SGHTA, CDR2 FQGNSA. The length of the CDR3 is 13 residues. CDR3 in amino acids: CASSPGRSYEQYF. CDR3 DNA: TGTGCCAGCAGCCCGGGCAGGTCCTACGAGCAGTACTTC.

The gene calls are TRBV9 and TRBJ1-3; possible D gene TRBD1, 5 bases. The germline V gene has CDR1 SGDLS and CDR2 YYNGEE. CDR3 length equals 15 residues. V lost 2 bases to trimming and J lost 0 bases, with 9 bases between them. The CDR3 DNA reads TGTGCCAGCAGCGTTGCAGGGAGCTCTGGAAACACCATATATTTT. Its protein is CASSVAGSSGNTIYF.

CDR3: CASSLDGSIEPQHF. CDR3 DNA sequence: TGTGCCAGCAGTTTGGACGGCTCAATCGAACCCCAGCATTTT. The V and J genes are TRBV2 and TRBJ1-5; D is unresolved. The CDR3 is 14 amino acids. With 5 bases removed from V and 10 bases from J, the gap between germline ends came to 18 bases. In germline, CDR1 is SNHLY, CDR2 FYNNEI.

This clone came up a few times. The gene calls are TRBV29-1 and TRBJ2-6; D remains unclear. CDR1 and CDR2 (germline): SQVTM, ANQGSEA. Deletions cut 3 bases from V and 2 bases from J, with 8 bases between. The CDR3 is made up of 14 amino acids. This CDR3 is CSVDSGAGANVLTF. CDR3 in DNA: TGCAGCGTTGACTCGGGCGCTGGGGCCAACGTCCTGACTTTC.

The CDR3 protein is CASQPGQGSDTQYF. CDR3 in DNA: TGTGCCTCACAGCCGGGACAGGGCTCAGATACGCAGTATTTT. The J gene is TRBJ2-3, the V gene TRBV10-3; 9 nucleotides agree with TRBD1. The trim removed 11 bases at V and 4 bases at J, leaving 10 bases unmatched. Germline V gene data show CDR1 as ENHRY and CDR2 as SYGVKD. The CDR3 runs 14 residues.

In DNA, the CDR3 is TGTGCCAGCAGCTTTAGGACTAGCGGGGGGGATACCTACGAGCAGTACTTC. Translated, it gives CASSFRTSGGDTYEQYF. The V and J genes are TRBV7-2 and TRBJ2-7; the match to TRBD2 covers 15 bases. V trimming: 3 bases; J trimming: 2 bases; junction bases outside the gene matches: 5. Germline-derived CDR1 and CDR2 are SGHTA and FQGNSA. This CDR3 contains 17 residues.

V is TRBV12-5 and J is TRBJ2-1; 11 nucleotides agree with TRBD2. Looked up from germline, CDR1 is LGHNT and CDR2 is FRNRAP. This CDR3 is built from 17 residues. Germline trimming cut 4 bases from V and 6 bases from J; bases unmatched to any gene: 11. CDR3 in amino acids: CASGWLVTSGSVNEQFF. In DNA form, the CDR3 reads TGTGCTAGTGGTTGGCTGGTCACTAGCGGGAGTGTCAATGAGCAGTTCTTC.

This CDR3 is CASRERWNTGELFF. CDR3 nucleotide sequence: TGTGCCAGCCGCGAGCGGTGGAACACCGGGGAGCTGTTTTTT. The chain uses TRBV27 and TRBJ2-2; D is perhaps TRBD2 (5 bases). There are 14 residues in the CDR3. Germline lookup yields CDR1 MNHEY and CDR2 SMNVEV (reference sequence). Trimming left V 8 bases short and J 1 base short, with 11 bases between.

V usage is TRBV19 and J usage is TRBJ2-1, with TRBD2 as a possible D gene (6 bases). V lost 8 bases, J lost 7 bases, and 15 bases lay in between. Germline V gives CDR1 LNHDA, CDR2 SQIVND (reference sequence). The CDR3 contains 13 residues. CDR3 nucleotides: TGTGCCAGTCGTCTCACCGGAGGGAATGAGCAGTTCTTC. It encodes CASRLTGGNEQFF.

The rearrangement joins TRBV6-5 to TRBJ1-5; D unresolved. Germline V CDR1 and CDR2: MNHEY, SVGAGI. The CDR3 contains 12 residues. The V end was cut by 6 bases, the J end by 4 bases, with 7 bases between. The CDR3 nucleotides are TGTGCCAGCAGACACGAGAATCAGCCCCAGCATTTT. It yields the protein CASRHENQPQHF.

The chain recombines TRBV7-2 with TRBJ1-5; D ambiguous. V lost 0 bases and J lost 2, with 8 bases in between. The CDR3 extends over 15 amino acids. CDR1 is SGHTA and CDR2 is FQGNSA in the germline V gene. The CDR3 loop is CASSLAPAGNQPQHF. The CDR3, as DNA: TGTGCCAGCAGCTTAGCGCCGGCAGGCAATCAGCCCCAGCATTTT.

V is TRBV7-3 and J is TRBJ1-2, with a weak D call TRBD1 (5 bases). This CDR3 region has 13 residues. Germline lookup yields CDR1 SGHTA and CDR2 FQGTGA. V lost 1 base and J lost 6, with 9 bases in between. CDR3 in amino acids: CASSLKVGDGYTF. DNA for the CDR3: TGTGCCAGCAGCTTAAAGGTGGGGGATGGCTACACCTTC.

V gene TRBV5-6 combines with J gene TRBJ2-2; no reliable D call. Looked up from germline, CDR1 is SGHDT and CDR2 is YYEEEE. The CDR3 extends over 12 amino acids. V lost 1 base to trimming and J lost 6 bases, with 4 bases between them. The CDR3: CASSLLPGELFF. The CDR3 DNA follows: TGTGCCAGCAGCTTGCTACCCGGGGAGCTGTTTTTT.

J is TRBJ1-1 and V is TRBV2, with D perhaps TRBD1 (5 bases). The germline gives CDR1 SNHLY, CDR2 FYNNEI. The CDR3 spans 15 residues. V shed 7 bases and J shed 4 bases, with 19 bases lying between them. CDR3 in DNA: TGTGCCAGCAACATCGACTCGGGGGTAGGCACTGAAGCTTTCTTT. Protein product: CASNIDSGVGTEAFF.

This chain joins TRBV25-1 and TRBJ1-2, with D possibly TRBD1 on 5 matching bases. Between the trimmed V and J ends, which lost 8 bases and 4 bases, there was a span of 14 bases. The CDR3 sequence is 13 residues long. Germline CDR1 reads MGHDK; CDR2 reads SYGVNS. The CDR3: CASLPRDSYGYTF. The CDR3 coding sequence is TGTGCCAGCCTCCCCAGGGATTCCTATGGCTACACCTTC.

The CDR3 reads CASSLRQPQHF. For the CDR3, the DNA is TGTGCCAGCAGCCTCAGACAGCCCCAGCATTTT. The genes are TRBV7-6 and TRBJ1-5; D uncertain. The V and J ends lost 5 bases and 7 bases respectively, with 6 bases between them. Germline V gene lookup returns CDR1 SGHVS and CDR2 FNYEAQ. The CDR3 is made up of 11 amino acids.